The T cell receptor beta chain described here comes from a study of blood T cell repertoires in COVID-19. Looking at the study overall: Specimens from acute and convalescent COVID-19 originated in the United States, Italy and Spain. Nucleic acid was either cDNA or gDNA, and it came from T cells, B-cell-depleted T cells, or PBMCs.

The J segment lost 7 bases and the V segment lost 5 bases, leaving 10 bases of the junction unmatched. This CDR3 contains 14 residues. Germline CDR1 LNHNV, CDR2 YYDKDF (reference sequence). Authors' methods: Cell counts per sample came from amplifying reference gene primers. TCRdb keeps only in-frame clones here, not all; method: immunoSEQ multiplex PCR. V, J and clone size were drawn from that table, and D and trimming were deduced from the DNA. Of some 200,000 clones in the sample, 80% to 90% were seen once. Sequencing was performed on peripheral blood. The chain joins TRBV15 to TRBJ2-7; TRBD1 matches 8 bases. The sequence was obtained from a man aged 25-40 years with active or convalescent COVID-19. The CDR3 here is CATSSRDRPGEQYV. The CDR3 DNA reads as TGTGCCACCAGCTCCCGGGACAGGCCGGGGGAGCAGTACGTC.